This T cell receptor (beta chain) was identified in a study of early T cells in non-severe SARS-CoV-2 infection. Study information: With bulk RNA from unsorted whole blood as input, sequencing yielded unpaired chains.

Study-wide findings and caveats: Matching against VDJdb likely underestimated virus-specific expansions, favoring anti-spike CD8.

Individual cDNA molecules were tagged with unique molecular identifiers, the study reported. TCRdb reprocessed the 5' RACE reads with MiXCR, giving one entry per CDR3 protein. Of 40,000 to 55,000 distinct CDR3 sequences listed, roughly an eighth are singletons. On this clonotype itself: The antigen is not known.

Deletions cut 0 bases from V and 0 bases from J, with 18 bases between. This CDR3 contains 18 residues. Germline V gene data show CDR1 as DFQATT and CDR2 as SNEGSKA (reference sequence). The V and J genes are TRBV20-1 and TRBJ1-5, with D perhaps TRBD1 (5 bases). The sequencing sample was made of whole blood. The receptor's source is an adult who was a healthcare worker with PCR-confirmed SARS-CoV-2 infection or an uninfected control (not recorded which). CDR3 coding DNA: TGCAGTGCTAGAGATTTAGGGCAGGGAACGAATAGCAATCAGCCCCAGCATTTT. It yields the protein CSARDLGQGTNSNQPQHF.